One T cell receptor (beta chain) is described in this entry. Its antigen is not known. Next came a second PCR, run for about 7 to 12 cycles, which used a sample-barcoded 5' primer along with a J-beta primer mix. TCRdb re-derived calls from the 5' RACE reads in MiXCR, one entry per CDR3 protein. Seen here are hundreds of thousands of distinct CDR3 sequences, roughly 53% observed once, and the top ten hold approximately 37%. Trimming took 1 base from V and 3 from J; bases not matched to a gene: 4. This CDR3 has 16 residues. Germline values: CDR1 LGHNA, CDR2 YNFKEQ. The sample is drawn from a study of blood T cells in healthy people across ages. Study-level points and caveats: Long-lived and aged donors differed, with more naive CD4+ cells and higher diversity in the long-lived.

The chain employs TRBV4-2 and TRBJ2-5, with 11 bases identical to TRBD1. The sequence was collected from a man between 60 and 75 years old in good health. Sequencing was performed on blood. In DNA form, the CDR3 reads TGTGCCAGCAGCCAAGTTCCGGGACAGGGGGAAGAGACCCAGTACTTC. Amino acid sequence: CASSQVPGQGEETQYF.